These T cell receptor beta chains were read from a single sample in a study of cytomegalovirus exposure and HLA in healthy donors. Sequenced by immunoSEQ multiplex PCR; TCRdb stores in-frame clones only, minus some. The repertoire has over 120,000 clones, 94% of them found once; the top ten carry over 1.5%. The sequencing sample was made of PBMCs. These receptor sequences come from a man between 18 and 35 years old in good health and CMV-seropositive. The CDR3 runs from the conserved cysteine through the conserved F or W. Each record gives: clone size, J gene, V gene, D gene, CDR3 protein, CDR3 DNA. The D gene is left open where the match is weak. Size values are once, few and many counts, or a class for expanded clones, and some rows have none.

clone_size: .; j_call: TRBJ1-1; v_call: TRBV5-1; d_call: .; cdr3_aa: CASSLSGVGTEAFF; cdr3_nt: TGCGCCAGCAGCTTGTCCGGGGTCGGGACTGAAGCTTTCTTT
clone_size: .; j_call: TRBJ2-7; v_call: TRBV11-2; d_call: .; cdr3_aa: CASRTGLSSSYEQYF; cdr3_nt: TGTGCCAGCAGAACGGGACTCTCGAGCTCCTACGAGCAGTACTTC
clone_size: once; j_call: TRBJ1-2; v_call: TRBV19; d_call: .; cdr3_aa: CASSTLDRSGYTF; cdr3_nt: TGTGCCAGTAGTACCTTGGACAGATCTGGCTACACCTTC
clone_size: .; j_call: TRBJ2-7; v_call: TRBV18; d_call: TRBD2; cdr3_aa: CASSPGLAAEAYEQYF; cdr3_nt: TGTGCCAGCTCACCGGGACTAGCGGCAGAGGCCTACGAGCAGTACTTC
clone_size: .; j_call: TRBJ1-1; v_call: TRBV29-1; d_call: .; cdr3_aa: CSVDGRAGNTEAFF; cdr3_nt: TGCAGCGTGGACGGGCGCGCGGGGAACACTGAAGCTTTCTTT
clone_size: .; j_call: TRBJ2-1; v_call: TRBV6-6; d_call: TRBD2; cdr3_aa: CASSSGTSGTNEQFF; cdr3_nt: TGTGCCAGCAGTTCCGGGACTAGCGGGACGAATGAGCAGTTCTTC
clone_size: .; j_call: TRBJ1-1; v_call: TRBV2; d_call: .; cdr3_aa: CASSDEGTTEAFF; cdr3_nt: TGTGCCAGCAGTGATGAGGGTACCACTGAAGCTTTCTTT
clone_size: .; j_call: TRBJ2-3; v_call: TRBV2; d_call: TRBD2; cdr3_aa: CASRNPAGGPWFSTDTQYF; cdr3_nt: TGTGCCAGCAGGAACCCTGCGGGAGGGCCCTGGTTTAGCACAGATACGCAGTATTTT
clone_size: .; j_call: TRBJ2-7; v_call: TRBV5-1; d_call: .; cdr3_aa: CASSFEGSSYEQYF; cdr3_nt: TGCGCCAGCAGCTTCGAGGGTTCCTCCTACGAGCAGTACTTC
clone_size: .; j_call: TRBJ2-7; v_call: TRBV21-1; d_call: .; cdr3_aa: CATDWCQQYF; cdr3_nt: TGTGCCACCGACTGGTGCCAGCAGTACTTC
clone_size: .; j_call: TRBJ2-3; v_call: TRBV9; d_call: .; cdr3_aa: CASSPRTLDFTDTQYF; cdr3_nt: TGTGCCAGCAGCCCCCGCACCCTTGACTTCACAGATACGCAGTATTTT
clone_size: .; j_call: TRBJ1-1; v_call: TRBV28; d_call: .; cdr3_aa: CASSSEGVNTEAFF; cdr3_nt: TGTGCCAGCAGTTCCGAGGGTGTGAACACTGAAGCTTTCTTT
clone_size: .; j_call: TRBJ2-7; v_call: TRBV9; d_call: TRBD2; cdr3_aa: CASSGRTSGSSYEQYF; cdr3_nt: TGTGCCAGCAGCGGCCGGACTAGCGGGAGCTCCTACGAGCAGTACTTC
clone_size: .; j_call: TRBJ2-1; v_call: TRBV2; d_call: .; cdr3_aa: CASSPLDPGDEQFF; cdr3_nt: TGTGCCAGCAGCCCTCTAGACCCCGGCGATGAGCAGTTCTTC
clone_size: .; j_call: TRBJ2-7; v_call: TRBV2; d_call: .; cdr3_aa: CASSEVADNTYEQYF; cdr3_nt: TGTGCCAGCAGTGAAGTGGCAGATAACACCTACGAGCAGTACTTC
clone_size: .; j_call: TRBJ2-1; v_call: TRBV5-4; d_call: TRBD2; cdr3_aa: CASSFGGLAGVYNEQFF; cdr3_nt: TGTGCCAGCAGCTTTGGGGGACTAGCGGGCGTTTACAATGAGCAGTTCTTC
clone_size: .; j_call: TRBJ2-2; v_call: TRBV11-2; d_call: TRBD1; cdr3_aa: CASSLLQGWGTGELFF; cdr3_nt: TGTGCCAGCAGCTTACTACAGGGGTGGGGAACCGGGGAGCTGTTTTTT
clone_size: .; j_call: TRBJ1-5; v_call: TRBV28; d_call: .; cdr3_aa: CASSLWGEGENNQPQHF; cdr3_nt: TGTGCCAGCAGTTTATGGGGAGAGGGGGAGAACAATCAGCCCCAGCATTTT
clone_size: .; j_call: TRBJ2-3; v_call: TRBV27; d_call: .; cdr3_aa: CASSLVGGHSTQYF; cdr3_nt: TGTGCCAGCAGTCTAGTCGGAGGCCATAGTACGCAGTATTTT
clone_size: .; j_call: TRBJ2-3; v_call: TRBV10-3; d_call: .; cdr3_aa: CAISESVTGRSTDTQYF; cdr3_nt: TGTGCCATCAGTGAGTCGGTCACAGGGCGAAGCACAGATACGCAGTATTTT
clone_size: .; j_call: TRBJ2-3; v_call: TRBV7-9; d_call: .; cdr3_aa: CASAPRRTTDTQYF; cdr3_nt: TGTGCCAGCGCCCCCCGGAGAACCACAGATACGCAGTATTTT
clone_size: .; j_call: TRBJ2-2; v_call: TRBV15; d_call: .; cdr3_aa: CATSSLRGGELFF; cdr3_nt: TGTGCCACCAGCAGTCTCCGCGGCGGGGAGCTGTTTTTT
clone_size: .; j_call: TRBJ2-7; v_call: TRBV7-2; d_call: .; cdr3_aa: CASSLQGRGYEQYF; cdr3_nt: TGTGCCAGCAGCCTCCAGGGGAGAGGGTACGAGCAGTACTTC
clone_size: .; j_call: TRBJ1-5; v_call: TRBV6-5; d_call: .; cdr3_aa: CASSYSRGINQPQHF; cdr3_nt: TGTGCCAGCAGTTACTCAAGAGGGATCAATCAGCCCCAGCATTTT
clone_size: .; j_call: TRBJ2-5; v_call: TRBV6-5; d_call: TRBD2; cdr3_aa: CASSGGEETQYF; cdr3_nt: TGTGCCAGCTCGGGGGGGGAAGAGACCCAGTACTTC
clone_size: .; j_call: TRBJ2-7; v_call: TRBV29-1; d_call: TRBD1; cdr3_aa: CSVDRREGARFYEQYF; cdr3_nt: TGCAGCGTTGATCGCCGAGAGGGGGCAAGATTTTACGAGCAGTACTTC
clone_size: once; j_call: TRBJ2-7; v_call: TRBV27; d_call: TRBD2; cdr3_aa: CASSFGPSGRVYEQYF; cdr3_nt: TGTGCCAGCAGTTTTGGACCTAGCGGGAGGGTCTACGAGCAGTACTTC
clone_size: .; j_call: TRBJ2-5; v_call: TRBV18; d_call: TRBD2; cdr3_aa: CASSRLAGGGETQYF; cdr3_nt: TGTGCCAGCTCGCGCCTAGCGGGAGGAGGAGAGACCCAGTACTTC
clone_size: .; j_call: TRBJ1-1; v_call: TRBV5-1; d_call: .; cdr3_aa: CASSLFLGQGEAFF; cdr3_nt: TGCGCCAGCAGCTTATTCCTCGGGCAGGGTGAAGCTTTCTTT
clone_size: .; j_call: TRBJ1-1; v_call: TRBV2; d_call: .; cdr3_aa: CASSEEGTGMNTEAFF; cdr3_nt: TGTGCCAGCAGTGAAGAGGGTACAGGGATGAACACTGAAGCTTTCTTT
clone_size: .; j_call: TRBJ1-2; v_call: TRBV5-1; d_call: .; cdr3_aa: CASSSGRGQLIHNYGYTF; cdr3_nt: TGCGCCAGCAGCTCGGGTAGAGGACAGCTTATCCATAACTATGGCTACACCTTC
clone_size: .; j_call: TRBJ2-3; v_call: TRBV13; d_call: TRBD2; cdr3_aa: CASSPGGADTQYF; cdr3_nt: TGTGCCAGCAGCCCCGGGGGGGCAGATACGCAGTATTTT
clone_size: .; j_call: TRBJ2-2; v_call: TRBV7-8; d_call: TRBD2; cdr3_aa: CASSLGTRVTGELFF; cdr3_nt: TGTGCCAGCAGCTTAGGGACTAGGGTCACCGGGGAGCTGTTTTTT
clone_size: .; j_call: TRBJ2-5; v_call: TRBV10-3; d_call: TRBD2; cdr3_aa: CATSRIWGGLGLKETQYF; cdr3_nt: TGTGCCACTTCCCGCATCTGGGGGGGACTCGGATTAAAAGAGACCCAGTACTTC
clone_size: .; j_call: TRBJ2-7; v_call: TRBV11-2; d_call: TRBD2; cdr3_aa: CASRPPGTSGEQYF; cdr3_nt: TGTGCCAGCAGACCTCCAGGGACTAGCGGCGAGCAGTACTTC
clone_size: .; j_call: TRBJ1-4; v_call: TRBV28; d_call: .; cdr3_aa: CASSFAGGIATNEKLFF; cdr3_nt: TGTGCCAGCAGTTTCGCGGGGGGTATAGCAACTAATGAAAAACTGTTTTTT
clone_size: .; j_call: TRBJ1-3; v_call: TRBV14; d_call: .; cdr3_aa: CASSQDRGNTIYF; cdr3_nt: TGTGCCAGCAGCCAAGACAGGGGAAACACCATATATTTT
clone_size: once; j_call: TRBJ1-3; v_call: TRBV13; d_call: .; cdr3_aa: CASSPPISGINTIYF; cdr3_nt: TGTGCCAGCAGCCCACCCATCTCAGGGATAAACACCATATATTTT
clone_size: .; j_call: TRBJ2-2; v_call: TRBV10-3; d_call: TRBD2; cdr3_aa: CAISVPSGRENTGELFF; cdr3_nt: TGTGCCATCAGTGTGCCTAGCGGGAGAGAAAACACCGGGGAGCTGTTTTTT
clone_size: once; j_call: TRBJ1-2; v_call: TRBV10-3; d_call: .; cdr3_aa: CAISESVRSYGYTF; cdr3_nt: TGTGCCATCAGTGAGTCGGTCAGGTCCTATGGCTACACCTTC
clone_size: .; j_call: TRBJ2-1; v_call: TRBV5-1; d_call: TRBD2; cdr3_aa: CASSTGTSGRSDEQFF; cdr3_nt: TGCGCCAGCAGCACGGGGACTAGCGGGAGGTCTGATGAGCAGTTCTTC
clone_size: .; j_call: TRBJ2-7; v_call: TRBV2; d_call: .; cdr3_aa: CASSEDLTYEQYF; cdr3_nt: TGTGCCAGCAGTGAAGACCTAACGTACGAGCAGTACTTC
clone_size: .; j_call: TRBJ2-3; v_call: TRBV18; d_call: TRBD2; cdr3_aa: CASSPSGTSGVSTDTQYF; cdr3_nt: TGTGCCAGCTCCCCGTCCGGGACTAGCGGGGTTAGCACAGATACGCAGTATTTT
clone_size: once; j_call: TRBJ1-2; v_call: TRBV30; d_call: TRBD1; cdr3_aa: CAGIRGDRVVPLYGYTF; cdr3_nt: TGTGCCGGCATCCGGGGGGACAGGGTTGTACCTCTCTATGGCTACACCTTC
clone_size: once; j_call: TRBJ2-5; v_call: TRBV5-1; d_call: TRBD2; cdr3_aa: CASSLGSSGKETQYF; cdr3_nt: TGCGCCAGCAGCTTAGGAAGTAGCGGGAAGGAGACCCAGTACTTC
clone_size: .; j_call: TRBJ1-2; v_call: TRBV7-2; d_call: TRBD1; cdr3_aa: CASSPQGAYGYTF; cdr3_nt: TGTGCCAGCAGCCCTCAGGGGGCTTATGGCTACACCTTC
clone_size: .; j_call: TRBJ2-5; v_call: TRBV19; d_call: TRBD2; cdr3_aa: CASSTGGTGVETQYF; cdr3_nt: TGTGCCAGTAGTACGGGGGGAACAGGCGTGGAGACCCAGTACTTC
clone_size: .; j_call: TRBJ2-7; v_call: TRBV5-1; d_call: .; cdr3_aa: CASSLGTDLEQYF; cdr3_nt: TGCGCCAGCAGCTTGGGGACAGACCTCGAGCAGTACTTC
clone_size: .; j_call: TRBJ2-7; v_call: TRBV5-6; d_call: .; cdr3_aa: CASSFSLSYEQYF; cdr3_nt: TGTGCCAGCAGCTTCTCCCTCTCCTACGAGCAGTACTTC
clone_size: .; j_call: TRBJ2-5; v_call: TRBV10-3; d_call: TRBD2; cdr3_aa: CAISPSSGRAEGGETQYF; cdr3_nt: TGTGCCATCAGTCCGTCTAGCGGGAGGGCCGAGGGGGGAGAGACCCAGTACTTC
clone_size: .; j_call: TRBJ2-1; v_call: TRBV6-5; d_call: TRBD2; cdr3_aa: CASSYFPGLGYNEQFF; cdr3_nt: TGTGCCAGCAGTTACTTTCCGGGACTAGGATACAATGAGCAGTTCTTC
clone_size: .; j_call: TRBJ2-7; v_call: TRBV27; d_call: .; cdr3_aa: CASSFTGREQYF; cdr3_nt: TGTGCCAGCAGTTTCACAGGGCGCGAGCAGTACTTC
clone_size: .; j_call: TRBJ2-7; v_call: TRBV30; d_call: .; cdr3_aa: CAWSLSYEQYF; cdr3_nt: TGTGCCTGGAGTCTTTCCTACGAGCAGTACTTC
clone_size: .; j_call: TRBJ2-1; v_call: TRBV30; d_call: .; cdr3_aa: CAWTRLVGNEQFF; cdr3_nt: TGTGCCTGGACAAGACTAGTCGGCAATGAGCAGTTCTTC
clone_size: .; j_call: TRBJ2-3; v_call: TRBV5-4; d_call: TRBD2; cdr3_aa: CASSLGLAGEIGDTQYF; cdr3_nt: TGTGCCAGCAGCTTGGGACTAGCGGGGGAAATTGGAGATACGCAGTATTTT
clone_size: few; j_call: TRBJ1-6; v_call: TRBV27; d_call: .; cdr3_aa: CASSSGGAGSLHF; cdr3_nt: TGTGCCAGCAGCTCAGGCGGGGCAGGGTCCCTCCACTTT
clone_size: .; j_call: TRBJ2-3; v_call: TRBV25-1; d_call: .; cdr3_aa: CASTPRGGTDTQYF; cdr3_nt: TGTGCCAGCACCCCCAGGGGCGGCACAGATACGCAGTATTTT